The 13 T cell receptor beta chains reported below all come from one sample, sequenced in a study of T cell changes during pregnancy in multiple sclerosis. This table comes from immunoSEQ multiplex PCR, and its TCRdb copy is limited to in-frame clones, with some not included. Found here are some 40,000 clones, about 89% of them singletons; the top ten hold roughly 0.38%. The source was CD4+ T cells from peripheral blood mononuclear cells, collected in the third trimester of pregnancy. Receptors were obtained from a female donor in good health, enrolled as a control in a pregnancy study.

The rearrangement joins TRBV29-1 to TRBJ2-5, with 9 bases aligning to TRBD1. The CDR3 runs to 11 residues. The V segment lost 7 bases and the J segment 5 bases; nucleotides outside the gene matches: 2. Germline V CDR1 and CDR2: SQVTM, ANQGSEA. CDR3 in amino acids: CSAGTGETQYF. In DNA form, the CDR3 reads TGCAGCGCCGGGACAGGGGAGACCCAGTACTTC.

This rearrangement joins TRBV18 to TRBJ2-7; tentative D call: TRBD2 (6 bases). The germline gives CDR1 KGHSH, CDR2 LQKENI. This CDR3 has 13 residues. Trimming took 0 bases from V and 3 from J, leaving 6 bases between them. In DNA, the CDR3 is TGTGCCAGCTCACCACCGGGGGGCTACGAGCAGTACTTC. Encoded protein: CASSPPGGYEQYF.

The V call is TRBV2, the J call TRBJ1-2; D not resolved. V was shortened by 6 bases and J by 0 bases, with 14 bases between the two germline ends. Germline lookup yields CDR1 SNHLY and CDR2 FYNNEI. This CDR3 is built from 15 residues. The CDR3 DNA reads TGTGCCAGCAGGTTGACCCCGGGAGCTAACTATGGCTACACCTTC. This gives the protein CASRLTPGANYGYTF.

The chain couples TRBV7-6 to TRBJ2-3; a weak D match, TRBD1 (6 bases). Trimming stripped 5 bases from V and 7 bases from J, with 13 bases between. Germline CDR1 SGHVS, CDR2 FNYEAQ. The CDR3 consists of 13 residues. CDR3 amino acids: CASSQGQFNTQYF. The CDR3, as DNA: TGTGCCAGCAGCCAGGGGCAGTTTAATACGCAGTATTTT.

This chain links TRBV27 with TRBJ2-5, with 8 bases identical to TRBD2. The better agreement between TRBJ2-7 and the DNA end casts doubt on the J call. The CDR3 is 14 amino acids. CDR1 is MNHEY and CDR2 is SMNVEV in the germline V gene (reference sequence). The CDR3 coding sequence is TGTGCCAGCAGCCCAACGGGGACTAGTATCGAGCAGTACTTC. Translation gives CASSPTGTSIEQYF.

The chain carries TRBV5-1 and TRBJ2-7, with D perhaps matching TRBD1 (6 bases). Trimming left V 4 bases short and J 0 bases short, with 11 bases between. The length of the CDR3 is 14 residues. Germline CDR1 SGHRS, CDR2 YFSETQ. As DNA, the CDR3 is TGCGCCAGCAGCGCTGACAGGTTCTCCTACGAGCAGTACTTC. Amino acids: CASSADRFSYEQYF.

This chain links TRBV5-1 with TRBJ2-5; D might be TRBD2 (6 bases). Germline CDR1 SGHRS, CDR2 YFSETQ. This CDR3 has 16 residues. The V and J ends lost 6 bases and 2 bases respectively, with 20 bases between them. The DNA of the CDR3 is TGCGCCAGCACCCCCGTGACGGGAGTGGTGCAAGAGACCCAGTACTTC. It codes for CASTPVTGVVQETQYF.

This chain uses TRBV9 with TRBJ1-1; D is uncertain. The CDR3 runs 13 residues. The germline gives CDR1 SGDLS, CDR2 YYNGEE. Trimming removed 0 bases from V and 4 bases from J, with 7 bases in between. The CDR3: CASSVGTRTEAFF. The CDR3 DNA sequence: TGTGCCAGCAGCGTAGGTACGCGCACTGAAGCTTTCTTT.

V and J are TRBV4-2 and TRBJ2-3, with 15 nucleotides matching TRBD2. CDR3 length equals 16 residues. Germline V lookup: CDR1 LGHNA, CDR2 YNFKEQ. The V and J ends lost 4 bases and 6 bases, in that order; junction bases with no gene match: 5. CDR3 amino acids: CASSPTGTSGRDTQYF. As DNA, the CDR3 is TGTGCCAGCAGCCCGACCGGGACTAGCGGGAGGGATACGCAGTATTTT.

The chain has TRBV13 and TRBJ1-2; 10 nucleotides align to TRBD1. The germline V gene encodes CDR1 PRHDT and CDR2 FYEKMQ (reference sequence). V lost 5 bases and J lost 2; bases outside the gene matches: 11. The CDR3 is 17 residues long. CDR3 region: CASSLRQGAKTNYGYTF. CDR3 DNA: TGTGCCAGCAGCCTCCGACAGGGGGCTAAAACAAACTATGGCTACACCTTC.

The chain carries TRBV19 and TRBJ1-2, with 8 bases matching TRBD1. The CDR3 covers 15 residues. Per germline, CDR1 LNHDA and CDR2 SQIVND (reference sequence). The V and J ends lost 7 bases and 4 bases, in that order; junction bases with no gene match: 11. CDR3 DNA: TGTGCCAGTACTTCGACAGGGGAGTTTATCTATGGCTACACCTTC. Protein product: CASTSTGEFIYGYTF.

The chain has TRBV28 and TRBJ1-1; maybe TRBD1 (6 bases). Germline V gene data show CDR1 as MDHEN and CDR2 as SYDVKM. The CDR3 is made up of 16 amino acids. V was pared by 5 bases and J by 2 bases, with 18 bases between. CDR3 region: CASSGQGFGLNTEAFF. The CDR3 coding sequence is TGTGCCAGCAGTGGTCAGGGGTTCGGATTAAACACTGAAGCTTTCTTT.

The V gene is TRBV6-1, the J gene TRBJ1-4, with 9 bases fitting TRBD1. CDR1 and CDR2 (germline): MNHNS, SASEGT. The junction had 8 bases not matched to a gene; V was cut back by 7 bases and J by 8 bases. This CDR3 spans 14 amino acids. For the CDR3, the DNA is TGTGCCAGCACCGCCGGGACAGGGAGGGAAAAACTGTTTTTT. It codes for CASTAGTGREKLFF.